The 10 T cell receptor beta chains listed next were all sequenced from one sample in a study of blood T cell repertoires in COVID-19. The assay was immunoSEQ multiplex PCR, and TCRdb's table has in-frame clones only and misses some. This table holds approximately 300,000 clones, around 86% found once. Sequencing was carried out using PBMCs or T cells enriched from blood (not recorded which). These receptors all stem from a woman between 18 and 29 years old who had recovered from COVID-19.

The V gene is TRBV4-2, the J gene TRBJ2-7; TRBD2 aligns across 11 bases. The CDR3 runs 18 residues. V lost 1 base, J lost 4 bases, and 12 bases stayed unmatched. CDR1 is LGHNA and CDR2 is YNFKEQ in the germline V gene. The CDR3 nucleotides read TGTGCCAGCAGCCAAGCTCTAGCGGGGGGTGGCATTGCGTACGAGCAGTACTTC. This gives the protein CASSQALAGGGIAYEQYF.

This chain links TRBV23-1 with TRBJ1-1; no clear D. TRBV23-1 is placed among ORFs of uncertain function. V was trimmed by 3 bases and J by 5 bases, leaving 16 bases between them. This CDR3 comprises 15 residues. The CDR3, as DNA: TGCGCCAGCAGTCACCATAAGCAGAGGGAGACTGAAGCTTTCTTT. Translating it yields CASSHHKQRETEAFF.

The rearrangement uses TRBV5-1 and TRBJ2-1, with 11 bases aligning to TRBD2. The CDR3 is 19 amino acids. Losses at the gene ends were 0 bases for V and 1 base for J; bases not matched to a gene: 9. The germline gives CDR1 SGHRS, CDR2 YFSETQ. In nucleotides, the CDR3 is TGCGCCAGCAGCTTGGGCCGCAAAATAGCGGGAGGGTCCTACAATGAGCAGTTCTTC. It encodes CASSLGRKIAGGSYNEQFF.

This clone has only a few counts. V and J are TRBV28 and TRBJ1-1, with 10 bases fitting TRBD1. V lost 10 bases, J lost 0 bases, and 14 bases stayed unmatched. Germline-derived CDR1 and CDR2 are MDHEN and SYDVKM. The CDR3 runs 17 residues. The DNA for the CDR3 is TGTGCCATCACCCGGGACAGGGGTGGGTCCATGAACACTGAAGCTTTCTTT. Amino acid sequence: CAITRDRGGSMNTEAFF.

V gene TRBV4-1 combines with J gene TRBJ2-2; no reliable D call. Germline CDR1 MGHRA, CDR2 YSYEKL. V was cut by 0 bases and J by 7 bases, with 3 bases left in between. This CDR3 is 12 amino acids long. The CDR3 DNA reads as TGCGCCAGCAGCCAAGACTACGGGGAGCTGTTTTTT. Amino acids: CASSQDYGELFF.

This clone appeared once. This rearrangement joins TRBV6-4 to TRBJ1-2; TRBD1 aligns across 7 bases. Losses at the gene ends were 3 bases for V and 8 bases for J; bases not matched to a gene: 6. CDR3 size: 13 residues. From germline, CDR1 is MRHNA and CDR2 SNTAGT. The CDR3 DNA reads as TGTGCCAGCAGTGAGTCGACAGGGACGGGCTACACCTTC. Translated: CASSESTGTGYTF.

J is TRBJ1-5 and V is TRBV30; D ambiguous. Germline loops: CDR1 GTSNPN, CDR2 SVGIG (reference sequence). CDR3 length: 13 residues. Trimming removed 1 base at V and 8 bases at J, with 12 bases between. The CDR3 DNA is TGTGCCTGGAGTGGTGGAGGCGGGGAGCCCCAGCATTTT. This encodes CAWSGGGGEPQHF.

This clone was detected a few times. The genes are TRBV25-1 and TRBJ2-3; 7 bases agree with TRBD2. V trimming: 2 bases; J trimming: 5 bases; junction bases outside the gene matches: 4. The CDR3 consists of 14 residues. Germline lookup yields CDR1 MGHDK and CDR2 SYGVNS. The CDR3 here is CASSEGREQDTQYF. The CDR3 nucleotides read TGTGCCAGCAGTGAAGGGCGGGAGCAAGATACGCAGTATTTT.

The J gene is TRBJ1-2, the V gene TRBV5-1; 7 nucleotides agree with TRBD1. V was pared by 7 bases and J by 3 bases, with 9 bases of the junction left unmatched. The CDR3 runs 14 residues. The germline V gene has CDR1 SGHRS and CDR2 YFSETQ. Here the CDR3 reads CASGFSGGDYGYTF. The CDR3, as DNA: TGCGCCAGCGGGTTTTCAGGGGGTGACTATGGCTACACCTTC.

V is TRBV9 and J is TRBJ2-5; perhaps TRBD2 as D (5 bases). Trimming shortened V by 0 bases and J by 3 bases, and 9 bases separated the two germline ends. Germline V gene lookup returns CDR1 SGDLS and CDR2 YYNGEE. The CDR3 runs to 14 residues. The CDR3 here is CASSVAEREETQYF. CDR3 in DNA: TGTGCCAGCAGCGTAGCTGAGAGGGAAGAGACCCAGTACTTC.